Listed below are T cell receptor beta chains from one sample, sequenced in a study of blood T cell repertoires in COVID-19. The repertoire was sequenced with immunoSEQ multiplex PCR; TCRdb's copy has only in-frame clones and lacks some. The table includes just under 45,000 clones, 80% to 90% detected once. Sequenced: peripheral blood. The source of these receptors is a woman between 35 and 50 years old with acute or convalescent COVID-19. Both conserved end residues are part of each CDR3. Clone size appears in some rows only: once, few, many, or a class for an expanded clone.

CDR3: CASSLGWDSEQYF
V: TRBV5-4
size: NA

CDR3: CASRNSGTGATGELFF
V: TRBV27
size: NA

CDR3: CASSLDEGLTQYF
V: TRBV5-1
size: NA

CDR3: CASSAGQGSHEQYF
V: TRBV7-9
size: NA

CDR3: CASSLSGSGGASEQFF
V: TRBV7-2
size: NA

CDR3: CASSLGDTRSLYAFF
V: TRBV5-1
size: NA

CDR3: CASSFPGTGANVLTF
V: TRBV5-4
size: NA

CDR3: CATSRDTHGGETQYF
V: TRBV15
size: NA

CDR3: CSASWGGAGGRNEQFF
V: TRBV20-1
size: NA

CDR3: CASSPRDNSRGYTF
V: TRBV6-5
size: NA

CDR3: CASSPRGRTSTDTQYF
V: TRBV6-2/TRBV6-3
size: NA

CDR3: CASVRTTGSNQPQHF
V: TRBV2
size: NA

CDR3: CASSLGQGTDTQYF
V: TRBV7-8
size: NA

CDR3: CAWYKTGGNYGYTF
V: TRBV30
size: NA

CDR3: CASSPPGGGAYGYTF
V: TRBV7-2
size: NA

CDR3: CASSLWTGNTGELFF
V: TRBV7-2
size: once

CDR3: CSVAGTGSHEQYF
V: TRBV29-1
size: NA

CDR3: CASRTSWGQEQFF
V: TRBV6-5
size: NA

CDR3: CASSQLPGEKLFF
V: TRBV12-3/TRBV12-4
size: NA

CDR3: CASSYRRGLVQAFF
V: TRBV6-5
size: NA

CDR3: CASSLQGAVGETQYF
V: TRBV11-2
size: once

CDR3: CALRFGYSNYGYTF
V: TRBV30
size: few

CDR3: CASSQGQVSFWDYGYTF
V: TRBV4-3
size: NA

CDR3: CASSENNSGDAYPF
V: TRBV6-1
size: NA

CDR3: CASTPGGQWGGYTF
V: TRBV6-2/TRBV6-3
size: few

CDR3: CASRTGGNTEAFF
V: TRBV6-5
size: NA

CDR3: CASSSGQGSTEAFF
V: TRBV7-8
size: NA

CDR3: CASSYTWSGGEGEKLFF
V: TRBV28
size: NA

CDR3: CASRDRVATNEKLFF
V: TRBV2
size: few

CDR3: CASSPATSGSGDEQFF
V: TRBV11-2
size: NA

CDR3: CSVDTRDRAYGYTF
V: TRBV29-1
size: NA

CDR3: CASSETTTKDDTQYF
V: TRBV19
size: NA

CDR3: CASTITSGNEQFF
V: TRBV27
size: NA

CDR3: CASSLMYSGTGRTDTQYF
V: TRBV6-2/TRBV6-3
size: NA